What follows are 4 T cell receptor beta chains derived from one specimen sequenced in a study of blood T cell repertoires in COVID-19. Measured with immunoSEQ multiplex PCR; TCRdb has only the in-frame clones, and not every one. The top ten clones hold 9% to 10% of a sample with about 39,000 clones, roughly 80% of them seen once. Input material: peripheral blood. The receptors here all came from a man aged 55 to 70 in a cohort sampled during active COVID-19.

The chain links TRBV28 to TRBJ2-7; maybe TRBD1 (6 bases). Germline V gene lookup returns CDR1 MDHEN and CDR2 SYDVKM. Deletions cut 1 base from V and 9 bases from J, with 19 bases between. This CDR3 is built from 15 residues. CDR3 protein: CASSLSSHRVGSQYF. The CDR3 region has the DNA TGTGCCAGCAGTTTATCCTCCCACAGGGTCGGTTCGCAGTACTTC.

This clone qualifies as medium-sized. The chain joins TRBV9 to TRBJ1-6, with 9 bases lining up with TRBD1. The trim removed 3 bases at V and 9 bases at J, leaving 7 bases unmatched. The CDR3 extends over 15 amino acids. Germline V gene data show CDR1 as SGDLS and CDR2 as YYNGEE. CDR3 DNA: TGTGCCAGCAGCGCTACCGGGACAGGGAGTTCACCCCTCCACTTT. This gives the protein CASSATGTGSSPLHF.

The V gene is TRBV28, the J gene TRBJ2-1; D is unresolved. V was trimmed by 1 base and J by 7 bases, leaving 8 bases between them. CDR1 MDHEN and CDR2 SYDVKM come from the germline V gene. The CDR3 contains 13 residues. CDR3 sequence: CASSLSSSNEQFF. CDR3 coding DNA: TGTGCCAGCAGTTTATCTTCCTCTAATGAGCAGTTCTTC. Together with reference TRBV28 and TRBJ2-1, the CDR3 gives the full variable domain: DVKVTQSSRYLVKRTGEKVFLECVQDMDHENMFWYRQDPGLGLRLIYFSYDVKMKEKGDIPEGYSVSREKKERFSLILESASTNQTSMYLCASSLSSSNEQFFGPGTRLTVL.

The chain links TRBV9 to TRBJ2-5, with TRBD2 matching over 9 bases. This CDR3 has 17 residues. With V trimmed by 2 bases and J by 5 bases, 13 bases remained unmatched. Germline V gives CDR1 SGDLS, CDR2 YYNGEE. CDR3 loop: CASSVTVSGSPQETQYF. In DNA form, the CDR3 reads TGTGCCAGCAGCGTCACGGTTAGCGGGAGCCCCCAGGAGACCCAGTACTTC.